This T cell receptor beta chain was recovered during a study of cytomegalovirus exposure and HLA in healthy donors. Study-wide points: Reportedly, HLA-A and HLA-B alleles of most subjects were accurately predicted from TCR beta. An Asian-associated ancestry cluster reportedly showed fewer N-insertions than the approximately 630-donor mean in a later analysis.

This clone was seen a handful of times. Its specificity is unknown. PCR employed 60 Vbeta and 13 Jbeta primers. Profiling relied on immunoSEQ multiplex PCR, and the TCRdb table lists in-frame clones only, not all of them. The sample yields 120,000 or so clones, around three quarters seen once. Sequencing used PBMCs. The TCR was taken from a woman between 40 and 55 years old in good health and CMV-seropositive.

CDR3 in DNA: TGTGCCAGCAGCTTATGGGGGCAGGGGGCAATCGGCTACACCTTC. Residues: CASSLWGQGAIGYTF. The V gene is TRBV7-2, the J gene TRBJ1-2; 8 bases fit TRBD1. This CDR3 region has 15 residues. From germline, CDR1 is SGHTA and CDR2 FQGNSA. V lost 2 bases, J lost 8 bases, and 10 bases stayed unmatched.